This TCR beta chain was sequenced in a study of shared clonotypes between healthy human individuals. About the study: CD4 naive cells filled three plates per donor, CD4 memory three, CD8 naive two and CD8 memory one.

In the naive CD8 group, cells lacked CD45RO and were positively selected for CCR7, so terminally differentiated effector memory CD45RA+ cells were left out. The CDR3 is 15 amino acids. V was shortened by 4 bases and J by 2 bases, with 15 bases between the two germline ends. In germline, CDR1 is MNHNS, CDR2 SASEGT. Genomic DNA from each subset was divided evenly over several immunoSEQ plates. Assay: immunoSEQ multiplex PCR; the TCRdb copy retains only in-frame clones and omits some. The sample lists about 2,200,000 clones; more than 85% were seen once. The sequence was obtained from a man aged 18 to 30 in good health. Some clones in this sample may be carry-over from other donors' samples. The V call is TRBV6-1, the J call TRBJ2-7; D is undetermined. Material: naive CD8+ T cells from PBMCs. Here the CDR3 DNA reads TGTGCCAGCAGTGTCCTTCCAGACCGGACCTACGAGCAGTACTTC. It yields the protein CASSVLPDRTYEQYF.